These 24 T cell receptor beta chains came from one sample sequenced in a study of identical twins. TCRdb called the 5' RACE reads again in MiXCR, with one record for every CDR3 protein. The top ten hold approximately 3% of the sample, which has roughly 570,000 distinct CDR3 sequences, 9% to 10% seen once. These data were also reused for a study on yellow fever vaccine responses in identical twins.

The source material was PBMCs. The receptor source for this set is a woman between 18 and 29 years old in good health.

Many counts were recorded for this clonotype. The rearrangement uses TRBV19 and TRBJ2-5; the D is unclear. The CDR3 has 10 amino acids. V lost 6 bases and J lost 13, with 12 bases in between. Germline values: CDR1 LNHDA, CDR2 SQIVND (reference sequence). The CDR3 nucleotides are TGTGCCAGTAGGCCGGGTAAATGGTACTTC. It encodes CASRPGKWYF.

In this sample, this clonotype turned up a few times. V is TRBV18 and J is TRBJ1-1; 8 bases match TRBD1. V was pared by 0 bases and J by 11 bases, with 5 bases of the junction left unmatched. Germline loops: CDR1 KGHSH, CDR2 LQKENI. CDR3 length: 13 amino acids. The CDR3 loop is CASSPPYRGDAFF. The DNA for the CDR3 is TGTGCCAGCTCACCACCGTACAGGGGGGACGCTTTCTTT.

J is TRBJ1-1 and V is TRBV5-1; D gene ambiguous. Per the germline V gene, CDR1 is SGHRS and CDR2 is YFSETQ. The length of the CDR3 is 15 residues. Trimming pared 3 bases from V and 1 base from J, leaving 13 bases between. As DNA, the CDR3 is TGCGCCAGCAGCTCGCCGATGGCGGGGAACACTGAAGCTTTCTTT. Translation: CASSSPMAGNTEAFF.

V is TRBV5-1 and J is TRBJ2-7; 7 bases line up with TRBD1. CDR1 and CDR2 from the germline V gene are SGHRS and YFSETQ. This CDR3 comprises 12 residues. J lost 4 bases, V lost 4 bases, and 2 bases had no gene match. DNA of the CDR3: TGCGCCAGCAGCGTGGACAGGTACGAGCAGTACTTC. It is translated as CASSVDRYEQYF.

CDR3 in amino acids: CAWSRGGPYEQYF. CDR3 DNA: TGTGCCTGGAGTCGGGGGGGGCCCTACGAGCAGTACTTC. The rearrangement joins TRBV30 to TRBJ2-7, with TRBD2 identical over 8 bases. Per the germline V gene, CDR1 is GTSNPN and CDR2 is SVGIG (reference sequence). V trimming: 2 bases; J trimming: 2 bases; junction bases outside the gene matches: 2. This CDR3 region has 13 residues.

This clonotype was counted ten times or more. V is TRBV7-9 and J is TRBJ1-1; D is unclear. Germline V gives CDR1 SEHNR, CDR2 FQNEAQ (reference sequence). CDR3 length equals 13 residues. V lost 2 bases, J lost 6 bases, and 10 bases lay in between. The CDR3 loop is CASSLSAGAEAFF. CDR3 DNA sequence: TGTGCCAGCAGCTTATCCGCGGGCGCTGAAGCTTTCTTT.

This clonotype was seen more than once but under ten times. The chain links TRBV6-5 to TRBJ2-5; TRBD1 is a possible D gene (5 bases). The V and J ends lost 0 bases and 4 bases respectively, with 15 bases between them. The CDR3 loop spans 16 amino acids. Per the germline V gene, CDR1 is MNHEY and CDR2 is SVGAGI. The CDR3 nucleotides read TGTGCCAGCAGTTACTCGATCGATCAGGGCGCAGAGACCCAGTACTTC. It encodes CASSYSIDQGAETQYF.

In this sample, this clonotype turned up a few times. The genes are TRBV4-3 and TRBJ2-3; D gene ambiguous. The CDR3 consists of 17 residues. Germline values: CDR1 LGHNA, CDR2 YSLEER. The V end lost 0 bases, the J end lost 4 bases, and 17 bases lay between the germline ends. CDR3 sequence (DNA): TGCGCCAGCAGCCAAGATGACCCGATTCTGTCCCCAGATACGCAGTATTTT. It yields the protein CASSQDDPILSPDTQYF.

There are many counts of this clonotype. The V and J genes are TRBV28 and TRBJ2-7, with D perhaps TRBD2 (6 bases). With 7 bases removed from V and 4 bases from J, the gap between germline ends came to 17 bases. CDR1 and CDR2 (germline): MDHEN, SYDVKM. This CDR3 has 14 residues. CDR3 sequence: CASNSIVAGYEQYF. The CDR3 coding sequence is TGTGCCAGCAACTCAATCGTGGCGGGGTACGAGCAGTACTTC.

The gene calls are TRBV20-1 and TRBJ1-5, with D possibly matching TRBD1 (5 bases). V was trimmed by 7 bases and J by 3 bases, leaving 16 bases between them. Germline CDR1 is DFQATT and CDR2 is SNEGSKA (reference sequence). The CDR3 spans 14 residues. CDR3 residues: CSGSDPGPNQPQHF. CDR3 nucleotide sequence: TGCAGTGGGTCGGATCCAGGGCCCAATCAGCCCCAGCATTTT.

This clonotype was observed a few times. This chain links TRBV6-5 with TRBJ2-7; the D is unclear. Germline loops: CDR1 MNHEY, CDR2 SVGAGI. The CDR3 has 16 residues. The V and J ends lost 0 bases and 0 bases respectively, with 12 bases between them. The CDR3 spells CASSYSQSAFSYEQYF. For the CDR3, the DNA is TGTGCCAGCAGTTACTCGCAATCAGCTTTCTCCTACGAGCAGTACTTC.

The table lists this clonotype with a few counts. The CDR3 DNA is TGCGCCAGCAGCACCAGGACAGACGCCGGGGAGCTGTTTTTT. It codes for CASSTRTDAGELFF. This chain connects TRBV5-1 to TRBJ2-2; the D gene is possibly TRBD1 (6 bases). The V gene's germline CDR1 is SGHRS and CDR2 YFSETQ. This CDR3 has 14 residues. Trimming pared 4 bases from V and 6 bases from J, leaving 13 bases between.

This clonotype was picked up many times. The V gene is TRBV5-1, the J gene TRBJ2-1; D uncertain. Per germline, CDR1 SGHRS and CDR2 YFSETQ. V was clipped by 1 base and J by 7 bases, with 6 bases between them. The CDR3 is 12 amino acids. The CDR3 loop is CASSLSRNEQFF. The DNA of the CDR3 is TGCGCCAGCAGCTTGTCTAGAAATGAGCAGTTCTTC.

V usage is TRBV6-5 and J usage is TRBJ2-1, with 12 positions matching TRBD2. V shed 5 bases and J 15 bases; nucleotides not matched to a gene: 5. CDR1 is MNHEY and CDR2 is SVGAGI in the germline V gene. This CDR3 region has 12 residues. CDR3 sequence reads: CASSTTSGRPFF. CDR3 in DNA: TGTGCCAGCAGTACCACTAGCGGGAGGCCGTTCTTC.

This clonotype was found a few times. The chain recombines TRBV20-1 with TRBJ2-7; 12 bases fit TRBD2. Per germline, CDR1 DFQATT and CDR2 SNEGSKA (reference sequence). The V gene end was trimmed by 6 bases and the J gene end by 4 bases; junction bases not matched to a gene: 7. CDR3 length: 14 residues. This chain's CDR3 is CSAGGGLAGYEQYF. For the CDR3, the DNA is TGCAGTGCGGGGGGAGGACTAGCGGGGTACGAGCAGTACTTC.

Notes on this clonotype: This may arise from a read error, as a much more abundant clone is one base away. This chain links TRBV2 with TRBJ1-2; TRBD1 matches 9 bases. CDR3 length equals 16 residues. Germline V lookup: CDR1 SNHLY, CDR2 FYNNEI. Here the CDR3 reads CASSWTGDNRNYSYTF. In DNA, the CDR3 is TGTGCCAGCAGTTGGACAGGGGATAATAGGAACTATAGCTACACCTTC.

The gene calls are TRBV10-3 and TRBJ2-3, with a weak D call TRBD2 (6 bases). Germline V gene sequence: CDR1 ENHRY, CDR2 SYGVKD. The CDR3 runs to 15 residues. Trimming removed 0 bases at V and 1 base at J, with 8 bases between. CDR3 sequence (DNA): TGTGCCATCAGTGAGTCTACGGGAGGCACAGATACGCAGTATTTT. It specifies CAISESTGGTDTQYF.

This clonotype was detected only a few times. J is TRBJ2-2 and V is TRBV29-1; TRBD1 matches 9 bases. This CDR3 is built from 11 residues. V lost 6 bases and J lost 9; bases outside the gene matches: 2. Germline values: CDR1 SQVTM, CDR2 ANQGSEA. The DNA for the CDR3 is TGCAGCGTACAGGGGGCGCGGGAGCTGTTTTTT. Amino acids: CSVQGARELFF.

This clonotype was observed a few times. The chain is built from TRBV3-1 and TRBJ2-3, with D unclear. V was shortened by 0 bases and J by 8 bases, with 12 bases between the two germline ends. The CDR3 totals 14 residues. Germline assignment: CDR1 LGHDT and CDR2 YNNKEL (reference sequence). This CDR3 is CASSQDLSPLTQYF. Here the CDR3 DNA reads TGTGCCAGCAGCCAAGATTTATCGCCTCTTACGCAGTATTTT.

The chain joins TRBV20-1 to TRBJ2-1, with 7 bases fitting TRBD2. The germline CDR1 and CDR2 sequences are DFQATT and SNEGSKA (reference sequence). V shed 3 bases, J shed 8 bases, and the junction held 13 bases outside the gene matches. CDR3 length: 15 residues. The CDR3 DNA is TGCAGTGCTAGTGAAGCGGGGAGGCCTAGGTATGAGCAGTTCTTC. Translation gives CSASEAGRPRYEQFF.

The V gene is TRBV2, the J gene TRBJ2-3; D uncertain. Trimming took off 7 bases at V and 2 bases at J, with 19 bases between the two ends. The CDR3 has 16 amino acids. Germline assignment: CDR1 SNHLY and CDR2 FYNNEI. CDR3 region: CASTPRRGQPTDTQYF. DNA for the CDR3: TGTGCCAGCACCCCAAGGCGTGGCCAACCCACAGATACGCAGTATTTT.

This clonotype has ten or more counts. This CDR3 is CASSTWDSNEKLFF. Here the CDR3 DNA reads TGTGCCAGCTCGACGTGGGACTCTAATGAAAAACTGTTTTTT. The chain couples TRBV12-3 or TRBV12-4 to TRBJ1-4; maybe TRBD1 (5 bases). V lost 8 bases and J 3 bases, leaving 13 bases between the germline ends. The CDR3 contains 14 residues.

The sample holds a few counts of this clonotype. The gene calls are TRBV10-3 and TRBJ1-6; D is unresolved. The CDR3 extends over 13 amino acids. Trimming removed 7 bases at V and 10 bases at J, with 14 bases between. Germline lookup yields CDR1 ENHRY and CDR2 SYGVKD. Here the CDR3 reads CAINPGVDSPLHF. Here the CDR3 DNA reads TGTGCCATCAATCCTGGGGTCGACTCACCCCTCCACTTT.

This clonotype has a handful of counts. The chain has TRBV10-3 and TRBJ2-1, with D perhaps TRBD2 (6 bases). V lost 5 bases to trimming and J lost 0 bases, with 11 bases between them. There are 15 residues in the CDR3. Germline-derived CDR1 and CDR2 are ENHRY and SYGVKD. This chain's CDR3 is CAISSRDFSYNEQFF. DNA of the CDR3: TGTGCCATCAGTTCTAGGGACTTCTCCTACAATGAGCAGTTCTTC.